This T cell receptor (beta chain) was captured in a study of graft-versus-host responses after intestinal transplantation. Looking at the study overall: The recipients all started with anti-thymocyte globulin induction and then took tacrolimus and steroids for roughly three years. The study's findings and limits: GvH clones turned up in recipient marrow; some had shown up first in ileum or blood.

Remarks on this clone: The antigen remains unidentified.

Sequencing used immunoSEQ multiplex PCR; TCRdb keeps in-frame clones, though not all of them. The sample records more than 50,000 clones, 90% to 95% being singletons. This CDR3 is built from 15 residues. Trimming at V came to 8 bases and at J to 1 base, leaving 5 bases not matched to a gene. CDR1 is LNHNV, CDR2 YYDKDF, per germline (reference sequence). The sequence came from a human patient who received an intestinal transplant, so some T cells may come from the graft donor. V is TRBV15 and J is TRBJ1-3; 10 bases agree with TRBD1. Sequenced here: PBMCs, sampled around 120 days after intestinal transplantation. The DNA for the CDR3 is TGTGCCACCTCCGGGACAGGGGCATCTGGAAACACCATATATTTT. Its protein is CATSGTGASGNTIYF.